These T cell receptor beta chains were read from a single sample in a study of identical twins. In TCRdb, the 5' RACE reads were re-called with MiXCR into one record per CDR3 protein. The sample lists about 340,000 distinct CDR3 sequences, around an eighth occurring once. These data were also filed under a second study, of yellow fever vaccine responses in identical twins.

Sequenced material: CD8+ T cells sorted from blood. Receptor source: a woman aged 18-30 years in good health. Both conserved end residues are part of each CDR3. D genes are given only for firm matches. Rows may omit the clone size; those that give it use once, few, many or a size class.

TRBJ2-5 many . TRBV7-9 TGTGCCAGCACCTCGACAGACCTAGAGACCCAGTACTTC CASTSTDLETQYF
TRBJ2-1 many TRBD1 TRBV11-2 TGTGCCAGCAGCTCCTCCGGACAGGCGGAATCGCCCTACAATGAGCAGTTCTTC CASSSSGQAESPYNEQFF
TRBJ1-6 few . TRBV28 TGTGCCAGCAGTCTTGTTTGGTTAATTGATTCACCCCTCCACTTT CASSLVWLIDSPLHF
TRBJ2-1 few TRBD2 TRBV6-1 TGTGCCAGCAGCCGTAGTAGCGGGAGTGCGTACAATGAGCAGTTCTTC CASSRSSGSAYNEQFF
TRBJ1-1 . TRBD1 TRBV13 TGTGCCAGCAGCTTAGGGGGGCAGGGGGCTACTGAAGCTTTCTTT CASSLGGQGATEAFF
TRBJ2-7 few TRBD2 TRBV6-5 TGTGCCAGCAGCCCTGGACTAGCGGAGCAGTACTTC CASSPGLAEQYF
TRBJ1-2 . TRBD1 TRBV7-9 TGTGCCAGCAGCTTAGCGGGACAGCAAAACTATGGCTACACCTTC CASSLAGQQNYGYTF
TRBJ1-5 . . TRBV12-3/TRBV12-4 TGTGCCAGCAGCCCAACACCCGACCCGCGTCCCCAGCATTTT CASSPTPDPRPQHF
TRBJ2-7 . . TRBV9 TGTGCCAGCAGCCCCCGGACGGAACCCTACGAGCAGTACTTC CASSPRTEPYEQYF
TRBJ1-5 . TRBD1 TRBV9 TGTGCCAGCAGCGTAAACGAGGGGGCTGGTCAGCCCCAGCATTTT CASSVNEGAGQPQHF
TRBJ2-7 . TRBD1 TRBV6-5 TGTGCCAGCAGTTACTCGGGACAGGGGAAAGGTTACGAGCAGTACTTC CASSYSGQGKGYEQYF
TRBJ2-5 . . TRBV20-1 TGCAGTGCTAAGTACTTGACAGGTCAAGAGACCCAGTACTTC CSAKYLTGQETQYF
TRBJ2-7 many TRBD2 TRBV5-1 TGCGCCAGCAGCTTCCGGACTAGCGGGGAATTCTCCTACGAGCAGTACTTC CASSFRTSGEFSYEQYF
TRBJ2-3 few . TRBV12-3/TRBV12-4 TGTGCCAGCACCTTGGAGAGGGACCCTAGCACAGATACGCAGTATTTT CASTLERDPSTDTQYF
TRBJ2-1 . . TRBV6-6 TGTGCCAGCACCCTTTCCATCTACAATGAGCAGTTCTTC CASTLSIYNEQFF
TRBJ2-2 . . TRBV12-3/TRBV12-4 TGTGCCAGCAGTTTGAATCTGAGTGGGGAGGAGCTGTTTTTT CASSLNLSGEELFF
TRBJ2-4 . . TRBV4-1 TGCGCCAGGAGCCAAGAACTTCCGGACATGGAGTACTTC CARSQELPDMEYF
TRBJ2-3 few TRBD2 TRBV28 TGTGCCAGCAGACGAACTAGCGGGAGTGGCACAGATACGCAGTATTTT CASRRTSGSGTDTQYF
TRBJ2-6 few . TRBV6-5 TGTGCCAGCAGTGACTCAGGGGACTCTGGGGCCAACGTCCTGACTTTC CASSDSGDSGANVLTF
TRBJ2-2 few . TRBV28 TGTGCCAGCAGCCCGTGGGAAATACAGGGAACCGGGGAGCTGTTTTTT CASSPWEIQGTGELFF
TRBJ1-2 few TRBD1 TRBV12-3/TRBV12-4 TGTGCCAGCAGTACGGACAGGTTTTCCTATGGCTACACCTTC CASSTDRFSYGYTF
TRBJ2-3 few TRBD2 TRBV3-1 TGTGCCAGCAGCCAGGGACTAGCCGTAGATACGCAGTATTTT CASSQGLAVDTQYF
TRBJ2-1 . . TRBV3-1 TGTGCCAGCAGCCAAGTATGGTCAGGGATTGGCTACAATGAGCAGTTCTTC CASSQVWSGIGYNEQFF
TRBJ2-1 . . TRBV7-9 TGTGCCAGCAGCTTAGGAGGGTCGGGCAATGAGCAGTTCTTC CASSLGGSGNEQFF
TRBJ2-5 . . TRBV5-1 TGCGCCAGCAGCTTGGGAGCTACTGATGACGGATCCTTC CASSLGATDDGSF
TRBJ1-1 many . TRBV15 TGTGCCACCAGCAGAGGGTTCGGGGAGAGGAACACTGAAGCTTTCTTT CATSRGFGERNTEAFF
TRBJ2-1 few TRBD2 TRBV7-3 TGTGCCAGCAGCCCCGGACTAGCGGGGCCATACAATGAGCAGTTCTTC CASSPGLAGPYNEQFF
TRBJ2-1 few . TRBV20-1 TGCAGTGCCGCGGACGGCCGGTACAATGAGCAGTTCTTC CSAADGRYNEQFF
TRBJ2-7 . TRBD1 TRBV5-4 TGTGCCAGCAGCTTCGGACAGGGGCTTTACGAGCAGTACTTC CASSFGQGLYEQYF
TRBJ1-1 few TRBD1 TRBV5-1 TGCGCCAGCAGCAGTACAGGGGGGGGGATCACTGAAGCTTTCTTT CASSSTGGGITEAFF
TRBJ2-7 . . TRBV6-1 TGTGCCAGCAGTGCTTTGCGGCTCTCCTACGAGCAGTACTTC CASSALRLSYEQYF
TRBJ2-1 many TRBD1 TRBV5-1 TGCGCCAGCAGCTTGTTGGGACAGGGGTCCGGCTACAATGAGCAGTTCTTC CASSLLGQGSGYNEQFF
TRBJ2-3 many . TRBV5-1 TGCGCCAGCAGCCAACGGACAGAAGTTTATACAGATACGCAGTATTTT CASSQRTEVYTDTQYF
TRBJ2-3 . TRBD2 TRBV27 TGTGCCAGCAGTTTAAGCGGGAGGGCCTTGGATACGCAGTATTTT CASSLSGRALDTQYF
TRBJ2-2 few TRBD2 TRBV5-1 TGCGCCAGCAGCTTACTACCGACCGGGACTAGAGTTTCTGGGGAGCTGTTTTTT CASSLLPTGTRVSGELFF
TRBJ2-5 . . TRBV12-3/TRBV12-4 TGTGCCAGCAGTTACGGGGGGCCAGAGACCCAGTACTTC CASSYGGPETQYF
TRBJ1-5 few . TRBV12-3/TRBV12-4 TGTGCCAGCAGCCTTAGTACATGGCAGCCCCAGCATTTT CASSLSTWQPQHF
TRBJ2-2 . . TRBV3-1 TGTGCCAGCAGCCCAGTGATCAACACCGGGGAGCTGTTTTTT CASSPVINTGELFF
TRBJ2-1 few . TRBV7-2 TGTGCCAGCAGCTCCCGACTAGGATCCTACAATGAGCAGTTCTTC CASSSRLGSYNEQFF
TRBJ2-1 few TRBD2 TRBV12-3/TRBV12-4 TGTGCCAGCAGTCCCGCTAGCGGGGGGGCAAATGAGCAGTTCTTC CASSPASGGANEQFF
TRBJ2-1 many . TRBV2 TGTGCCAGAAGACTAGACGATAGCAATGAGCAGTTCTTC CARRLDDSNEQFF
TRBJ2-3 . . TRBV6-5 TGTGCCAGCAGTTACTCGAAATCGAACACAGATACGCAGTATTTT CASSYSKSNTDTQYF
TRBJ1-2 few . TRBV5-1 TGCGCCAGCAGCTTGGCTCCGGCCGCCACCAAGGGTCTTTTTTATCATGGCTACACCTTC CASSLAPAATKGLFYHGYTF
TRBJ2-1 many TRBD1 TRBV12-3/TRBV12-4 TGTGCCAGCCTTAATGAAGACAGGGGATCATATAGGCAGTTCTTC CASLNEDRGSYRQFF